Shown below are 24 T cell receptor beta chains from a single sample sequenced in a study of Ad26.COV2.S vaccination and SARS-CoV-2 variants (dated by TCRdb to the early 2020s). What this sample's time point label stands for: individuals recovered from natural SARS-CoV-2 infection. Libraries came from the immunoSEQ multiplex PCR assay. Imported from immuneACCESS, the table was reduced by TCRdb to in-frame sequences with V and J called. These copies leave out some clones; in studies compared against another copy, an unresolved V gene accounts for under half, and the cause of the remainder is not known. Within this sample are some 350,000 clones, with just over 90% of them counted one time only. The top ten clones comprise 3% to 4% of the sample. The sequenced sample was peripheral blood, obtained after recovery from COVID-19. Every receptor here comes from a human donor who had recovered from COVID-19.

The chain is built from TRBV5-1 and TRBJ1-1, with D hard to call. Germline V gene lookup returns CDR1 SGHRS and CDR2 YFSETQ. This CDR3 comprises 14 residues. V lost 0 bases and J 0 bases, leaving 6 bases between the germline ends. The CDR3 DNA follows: TGCGCCAGCAGCTTGGACGGATTGAACACTGAAGCTTTCTTT. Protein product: CASSLDGLNTEAFF.

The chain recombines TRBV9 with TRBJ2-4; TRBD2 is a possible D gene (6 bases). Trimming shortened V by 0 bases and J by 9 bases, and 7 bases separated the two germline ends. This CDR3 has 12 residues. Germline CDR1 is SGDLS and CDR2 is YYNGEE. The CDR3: CASSVEGGIQYF. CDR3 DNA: TGTGCCAGCAGCGTAGAGGGAGGCATTCAGTACTTC.

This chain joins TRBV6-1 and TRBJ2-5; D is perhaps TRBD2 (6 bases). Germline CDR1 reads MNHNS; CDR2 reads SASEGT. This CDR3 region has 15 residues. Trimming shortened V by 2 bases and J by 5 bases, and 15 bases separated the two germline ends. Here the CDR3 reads CASSESPGLWETQYF. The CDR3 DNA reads TGTGCCAGCAGTGAATCCCCGGGACTGTGGGAGACCCAGTACTTC.

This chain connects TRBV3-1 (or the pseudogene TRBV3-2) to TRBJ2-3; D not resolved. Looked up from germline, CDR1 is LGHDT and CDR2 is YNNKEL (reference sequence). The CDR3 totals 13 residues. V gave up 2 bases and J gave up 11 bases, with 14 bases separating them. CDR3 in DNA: TGTGCCAGCAGCCAAAACCGAGCTGCGTGGCAGTATTTT. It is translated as CASSQNRAAWQYF.

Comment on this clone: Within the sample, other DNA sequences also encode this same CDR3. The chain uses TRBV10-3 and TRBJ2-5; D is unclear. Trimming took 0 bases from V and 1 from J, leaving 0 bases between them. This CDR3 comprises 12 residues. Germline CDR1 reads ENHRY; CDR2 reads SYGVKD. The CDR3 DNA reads TGTGCCATCAGTGAGTCCCAAGAGACCCAGTACTTC. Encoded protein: CAISESQETQYF.

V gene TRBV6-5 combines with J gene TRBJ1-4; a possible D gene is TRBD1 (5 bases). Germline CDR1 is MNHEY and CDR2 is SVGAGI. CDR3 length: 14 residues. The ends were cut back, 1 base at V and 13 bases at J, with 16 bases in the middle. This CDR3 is CASSYWQGSEILFF. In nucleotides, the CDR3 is TGTGCCAGCAGTTACTGGCAGGGCTCCGAGATACTGTTTTTT.

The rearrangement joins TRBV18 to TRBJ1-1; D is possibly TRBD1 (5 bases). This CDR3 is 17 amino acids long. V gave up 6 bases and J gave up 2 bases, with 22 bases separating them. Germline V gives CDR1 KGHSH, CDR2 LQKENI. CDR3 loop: CASSNLAGRMRNTEAFF. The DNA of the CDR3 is TGTGCCAGCTCGAATTTGGCAGGGAGAATGAGAAACACTGAAGCTTTCTTT.

CDR3 sequence reads: CASSQGWGSSPLHF. The CDR3 nucleotides are TGCGCCAGCAGCCAAGGCTGGGGGAGTTCACCCCTCCACTTT. This chain connects TRBV4-1 to TRBJ1-6; TRBD1 is a possible D gene (5 bases). V shed 1 base and J shed 9 bases, with 10 bases lying between them. This CDR3 contains 14 residues. CDR1 and CDR2 from the germline V gene are MGHRA and YSYEKL.

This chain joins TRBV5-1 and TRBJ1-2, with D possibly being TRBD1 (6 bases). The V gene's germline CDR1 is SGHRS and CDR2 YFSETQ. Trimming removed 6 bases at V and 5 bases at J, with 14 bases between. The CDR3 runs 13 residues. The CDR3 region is CASTRDIQYGYTF. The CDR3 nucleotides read TGCGCCAGCACACGGGACATACAATATGGCTACACCTTC.

The CDR3 sequence is CASGSDPRTGQGYTF. The CDR3 coding sequence is TGTGCTAGTGGTTCCGACCCCCGGACAGGGCAAGGCTACACCTTC. The genes are TRBV12-5 and TRBJ1-2; TRBD1 matches 8 bases. J gave up 8 bases and V 4 bases, and 12 bases lay outside the gene matches. CDR1 is LGHNT and CDR2 is FRNRAP in the germline V gene. There are 15 residues in the CDR3.

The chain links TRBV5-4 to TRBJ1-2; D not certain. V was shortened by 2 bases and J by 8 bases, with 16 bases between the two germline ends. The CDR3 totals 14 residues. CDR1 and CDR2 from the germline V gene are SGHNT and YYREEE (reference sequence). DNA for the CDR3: TGTGCCAGCAGCTTTCCGGGAACCGGGTCGGGCTACACCTTC. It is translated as CASSFPGTGSGYTF. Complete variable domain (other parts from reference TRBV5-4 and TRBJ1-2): ETGVTQSPTHLIKTRGQQVTLRCSSQSGHNTVSWYQQALGQGPQFIFQYYREEENGRGNFPPRFSGLQFPNYSSELNVNALELDDSALYLCASSFPGTGSGYTFGSGTRLTVV.

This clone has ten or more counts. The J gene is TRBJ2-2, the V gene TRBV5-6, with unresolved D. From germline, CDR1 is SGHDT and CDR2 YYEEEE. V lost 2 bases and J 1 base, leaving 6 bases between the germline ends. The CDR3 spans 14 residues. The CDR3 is CASSFGVNTGELFF. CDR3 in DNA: TGTGCCAGCAGCTTCGGAGTGAACACCGGGGAGCTGTTTTTT.

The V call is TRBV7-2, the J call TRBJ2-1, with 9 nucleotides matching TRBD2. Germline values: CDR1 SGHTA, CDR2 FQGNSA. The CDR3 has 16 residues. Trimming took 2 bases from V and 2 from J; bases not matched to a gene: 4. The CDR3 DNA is TGTGCCAGCAGCTTAACGGCGGGGGGGGCCTACAATGAGCAGTTCTTC. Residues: CASSLTAGGAYNEQFF. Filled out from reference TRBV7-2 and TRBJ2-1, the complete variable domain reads GAGVSQSPSNKVTEKGKDVELRCDPISGHTALYWYRQSLGQGLEFLIYFQGNSAPDKSGLPSDRFSAERTGGSVSTLTIQRTQQEDSAVYLCASSLTAGGAYNEQFFGPGTRLTVL.

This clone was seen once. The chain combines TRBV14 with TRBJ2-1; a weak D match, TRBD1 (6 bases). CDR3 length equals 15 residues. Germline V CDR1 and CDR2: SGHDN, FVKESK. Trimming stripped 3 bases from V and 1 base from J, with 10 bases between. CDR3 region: CASSHLTGSYNEQFF. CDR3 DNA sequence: TGTGCCAGCAGCCATTTGACAGGATCCTACAATGAGCAGTTCTTC.

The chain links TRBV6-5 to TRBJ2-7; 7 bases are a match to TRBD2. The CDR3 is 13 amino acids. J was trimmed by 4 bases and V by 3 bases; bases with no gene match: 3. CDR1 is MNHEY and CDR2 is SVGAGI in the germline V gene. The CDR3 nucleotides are TGTGCCAGCAGTTATTGGGGGGGTTACGAGCAGTACTTC. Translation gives CASSYWGGYEQYF.

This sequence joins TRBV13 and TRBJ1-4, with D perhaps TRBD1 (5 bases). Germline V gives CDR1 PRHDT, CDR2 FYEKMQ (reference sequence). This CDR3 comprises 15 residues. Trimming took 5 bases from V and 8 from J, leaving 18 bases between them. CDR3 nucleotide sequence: TGTGCCAGCAGCCCGCGACAGACCCAAAGGGAAAAACTGTTTTTT. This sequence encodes CASSPRQTQREKLFF.

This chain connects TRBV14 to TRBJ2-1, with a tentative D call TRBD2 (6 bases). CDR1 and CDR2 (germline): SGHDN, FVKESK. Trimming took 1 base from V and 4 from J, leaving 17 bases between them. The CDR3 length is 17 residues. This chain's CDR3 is CASSQAGFGGQYNEQFF. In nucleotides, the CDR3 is TGTGCCAGCAGCCAAGCTGGTTTCGGGGGTCAATACAATGAGCAGTTCTTC. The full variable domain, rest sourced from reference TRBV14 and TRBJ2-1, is EAGVTQFPSHSVIEKGQTVTLRCDPISGHDNLYWYRRVMGKEIKFLLHFVKESKQDESGMPNNRFLAERTGGTYSTLKVQPAELEDSGVYFCASSQAGFGGQYNEQFFGPGTRLTVL.

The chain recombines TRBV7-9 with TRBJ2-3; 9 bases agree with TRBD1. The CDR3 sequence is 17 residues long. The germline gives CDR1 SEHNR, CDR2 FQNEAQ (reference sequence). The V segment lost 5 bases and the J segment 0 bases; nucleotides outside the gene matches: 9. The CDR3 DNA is TGTGCCAGCAGCCCAAGGACAGGGGCCTCTAGCACAGATACGCAGTATTTT. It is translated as CASSPRTGASSTDTQYF.

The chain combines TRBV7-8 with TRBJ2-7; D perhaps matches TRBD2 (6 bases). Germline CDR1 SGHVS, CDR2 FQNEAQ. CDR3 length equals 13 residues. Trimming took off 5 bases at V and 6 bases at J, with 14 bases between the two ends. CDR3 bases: TGTGCCAGCAGCCTAAAGACTAGTCGCGAGCAGTACTTC. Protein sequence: CASSLKTSREQYF.

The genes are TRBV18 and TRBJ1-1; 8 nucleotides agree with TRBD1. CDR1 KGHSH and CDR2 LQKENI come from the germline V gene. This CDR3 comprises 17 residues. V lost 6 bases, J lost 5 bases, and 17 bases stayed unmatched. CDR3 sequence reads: CASSLDADRGGGTEAFF. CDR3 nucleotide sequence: TGTGCCAGCTCCCTGGATGCTGACAGGGGTGGAGGAACTGAAGCTTTCTTT.

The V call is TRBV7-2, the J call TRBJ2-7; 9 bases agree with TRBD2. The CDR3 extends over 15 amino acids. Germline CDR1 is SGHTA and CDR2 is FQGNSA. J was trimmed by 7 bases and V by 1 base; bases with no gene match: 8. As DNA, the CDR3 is TGTGCCAGCAGCTTAGAGGCTAGCGGGGCTTTTGAGCAGTACTTC. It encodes CASSLEASGAFEQYF.

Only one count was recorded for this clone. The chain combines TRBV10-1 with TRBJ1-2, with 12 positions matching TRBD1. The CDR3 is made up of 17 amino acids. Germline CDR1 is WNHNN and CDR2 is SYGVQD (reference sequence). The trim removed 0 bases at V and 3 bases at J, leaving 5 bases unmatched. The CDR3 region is CASSESAGTGGYYGYTF. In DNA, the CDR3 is TGCGCCAGCAGTGAGTCGGCTGGGACAGGGGGCTACTATGGCTACACCTTC.

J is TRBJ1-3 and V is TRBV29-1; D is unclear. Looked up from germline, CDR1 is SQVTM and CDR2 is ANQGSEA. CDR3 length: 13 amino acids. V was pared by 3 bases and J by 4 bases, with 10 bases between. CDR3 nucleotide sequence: TGCAGCGTTGAGGGCGACAAGGGAAACACCATATATTTT. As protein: CSVEGDKGNTIYF.

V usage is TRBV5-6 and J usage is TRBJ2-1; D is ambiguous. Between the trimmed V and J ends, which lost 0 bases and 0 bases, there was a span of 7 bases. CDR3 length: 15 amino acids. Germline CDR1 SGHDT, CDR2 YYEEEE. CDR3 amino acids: CASSLGLSSYNEQFF. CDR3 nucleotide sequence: TGTGCCAGCAGCTTGGGCTTGAGCTCCTACAATGAGCAGTTCTTC.